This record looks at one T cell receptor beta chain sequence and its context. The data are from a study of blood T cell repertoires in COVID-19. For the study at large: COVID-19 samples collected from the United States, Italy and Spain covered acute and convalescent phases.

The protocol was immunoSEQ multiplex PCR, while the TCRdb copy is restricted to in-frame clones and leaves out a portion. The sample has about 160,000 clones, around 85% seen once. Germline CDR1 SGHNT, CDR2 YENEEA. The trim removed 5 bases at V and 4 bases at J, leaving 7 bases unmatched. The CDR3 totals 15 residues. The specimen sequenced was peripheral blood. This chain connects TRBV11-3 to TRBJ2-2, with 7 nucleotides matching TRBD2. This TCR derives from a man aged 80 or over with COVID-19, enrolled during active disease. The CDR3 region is CASSPGEGTTGELFF. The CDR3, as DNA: TGTGCCAGCAGCCCTGGGGAGGGTACCACCGGGGAGCTGTTTTTT.